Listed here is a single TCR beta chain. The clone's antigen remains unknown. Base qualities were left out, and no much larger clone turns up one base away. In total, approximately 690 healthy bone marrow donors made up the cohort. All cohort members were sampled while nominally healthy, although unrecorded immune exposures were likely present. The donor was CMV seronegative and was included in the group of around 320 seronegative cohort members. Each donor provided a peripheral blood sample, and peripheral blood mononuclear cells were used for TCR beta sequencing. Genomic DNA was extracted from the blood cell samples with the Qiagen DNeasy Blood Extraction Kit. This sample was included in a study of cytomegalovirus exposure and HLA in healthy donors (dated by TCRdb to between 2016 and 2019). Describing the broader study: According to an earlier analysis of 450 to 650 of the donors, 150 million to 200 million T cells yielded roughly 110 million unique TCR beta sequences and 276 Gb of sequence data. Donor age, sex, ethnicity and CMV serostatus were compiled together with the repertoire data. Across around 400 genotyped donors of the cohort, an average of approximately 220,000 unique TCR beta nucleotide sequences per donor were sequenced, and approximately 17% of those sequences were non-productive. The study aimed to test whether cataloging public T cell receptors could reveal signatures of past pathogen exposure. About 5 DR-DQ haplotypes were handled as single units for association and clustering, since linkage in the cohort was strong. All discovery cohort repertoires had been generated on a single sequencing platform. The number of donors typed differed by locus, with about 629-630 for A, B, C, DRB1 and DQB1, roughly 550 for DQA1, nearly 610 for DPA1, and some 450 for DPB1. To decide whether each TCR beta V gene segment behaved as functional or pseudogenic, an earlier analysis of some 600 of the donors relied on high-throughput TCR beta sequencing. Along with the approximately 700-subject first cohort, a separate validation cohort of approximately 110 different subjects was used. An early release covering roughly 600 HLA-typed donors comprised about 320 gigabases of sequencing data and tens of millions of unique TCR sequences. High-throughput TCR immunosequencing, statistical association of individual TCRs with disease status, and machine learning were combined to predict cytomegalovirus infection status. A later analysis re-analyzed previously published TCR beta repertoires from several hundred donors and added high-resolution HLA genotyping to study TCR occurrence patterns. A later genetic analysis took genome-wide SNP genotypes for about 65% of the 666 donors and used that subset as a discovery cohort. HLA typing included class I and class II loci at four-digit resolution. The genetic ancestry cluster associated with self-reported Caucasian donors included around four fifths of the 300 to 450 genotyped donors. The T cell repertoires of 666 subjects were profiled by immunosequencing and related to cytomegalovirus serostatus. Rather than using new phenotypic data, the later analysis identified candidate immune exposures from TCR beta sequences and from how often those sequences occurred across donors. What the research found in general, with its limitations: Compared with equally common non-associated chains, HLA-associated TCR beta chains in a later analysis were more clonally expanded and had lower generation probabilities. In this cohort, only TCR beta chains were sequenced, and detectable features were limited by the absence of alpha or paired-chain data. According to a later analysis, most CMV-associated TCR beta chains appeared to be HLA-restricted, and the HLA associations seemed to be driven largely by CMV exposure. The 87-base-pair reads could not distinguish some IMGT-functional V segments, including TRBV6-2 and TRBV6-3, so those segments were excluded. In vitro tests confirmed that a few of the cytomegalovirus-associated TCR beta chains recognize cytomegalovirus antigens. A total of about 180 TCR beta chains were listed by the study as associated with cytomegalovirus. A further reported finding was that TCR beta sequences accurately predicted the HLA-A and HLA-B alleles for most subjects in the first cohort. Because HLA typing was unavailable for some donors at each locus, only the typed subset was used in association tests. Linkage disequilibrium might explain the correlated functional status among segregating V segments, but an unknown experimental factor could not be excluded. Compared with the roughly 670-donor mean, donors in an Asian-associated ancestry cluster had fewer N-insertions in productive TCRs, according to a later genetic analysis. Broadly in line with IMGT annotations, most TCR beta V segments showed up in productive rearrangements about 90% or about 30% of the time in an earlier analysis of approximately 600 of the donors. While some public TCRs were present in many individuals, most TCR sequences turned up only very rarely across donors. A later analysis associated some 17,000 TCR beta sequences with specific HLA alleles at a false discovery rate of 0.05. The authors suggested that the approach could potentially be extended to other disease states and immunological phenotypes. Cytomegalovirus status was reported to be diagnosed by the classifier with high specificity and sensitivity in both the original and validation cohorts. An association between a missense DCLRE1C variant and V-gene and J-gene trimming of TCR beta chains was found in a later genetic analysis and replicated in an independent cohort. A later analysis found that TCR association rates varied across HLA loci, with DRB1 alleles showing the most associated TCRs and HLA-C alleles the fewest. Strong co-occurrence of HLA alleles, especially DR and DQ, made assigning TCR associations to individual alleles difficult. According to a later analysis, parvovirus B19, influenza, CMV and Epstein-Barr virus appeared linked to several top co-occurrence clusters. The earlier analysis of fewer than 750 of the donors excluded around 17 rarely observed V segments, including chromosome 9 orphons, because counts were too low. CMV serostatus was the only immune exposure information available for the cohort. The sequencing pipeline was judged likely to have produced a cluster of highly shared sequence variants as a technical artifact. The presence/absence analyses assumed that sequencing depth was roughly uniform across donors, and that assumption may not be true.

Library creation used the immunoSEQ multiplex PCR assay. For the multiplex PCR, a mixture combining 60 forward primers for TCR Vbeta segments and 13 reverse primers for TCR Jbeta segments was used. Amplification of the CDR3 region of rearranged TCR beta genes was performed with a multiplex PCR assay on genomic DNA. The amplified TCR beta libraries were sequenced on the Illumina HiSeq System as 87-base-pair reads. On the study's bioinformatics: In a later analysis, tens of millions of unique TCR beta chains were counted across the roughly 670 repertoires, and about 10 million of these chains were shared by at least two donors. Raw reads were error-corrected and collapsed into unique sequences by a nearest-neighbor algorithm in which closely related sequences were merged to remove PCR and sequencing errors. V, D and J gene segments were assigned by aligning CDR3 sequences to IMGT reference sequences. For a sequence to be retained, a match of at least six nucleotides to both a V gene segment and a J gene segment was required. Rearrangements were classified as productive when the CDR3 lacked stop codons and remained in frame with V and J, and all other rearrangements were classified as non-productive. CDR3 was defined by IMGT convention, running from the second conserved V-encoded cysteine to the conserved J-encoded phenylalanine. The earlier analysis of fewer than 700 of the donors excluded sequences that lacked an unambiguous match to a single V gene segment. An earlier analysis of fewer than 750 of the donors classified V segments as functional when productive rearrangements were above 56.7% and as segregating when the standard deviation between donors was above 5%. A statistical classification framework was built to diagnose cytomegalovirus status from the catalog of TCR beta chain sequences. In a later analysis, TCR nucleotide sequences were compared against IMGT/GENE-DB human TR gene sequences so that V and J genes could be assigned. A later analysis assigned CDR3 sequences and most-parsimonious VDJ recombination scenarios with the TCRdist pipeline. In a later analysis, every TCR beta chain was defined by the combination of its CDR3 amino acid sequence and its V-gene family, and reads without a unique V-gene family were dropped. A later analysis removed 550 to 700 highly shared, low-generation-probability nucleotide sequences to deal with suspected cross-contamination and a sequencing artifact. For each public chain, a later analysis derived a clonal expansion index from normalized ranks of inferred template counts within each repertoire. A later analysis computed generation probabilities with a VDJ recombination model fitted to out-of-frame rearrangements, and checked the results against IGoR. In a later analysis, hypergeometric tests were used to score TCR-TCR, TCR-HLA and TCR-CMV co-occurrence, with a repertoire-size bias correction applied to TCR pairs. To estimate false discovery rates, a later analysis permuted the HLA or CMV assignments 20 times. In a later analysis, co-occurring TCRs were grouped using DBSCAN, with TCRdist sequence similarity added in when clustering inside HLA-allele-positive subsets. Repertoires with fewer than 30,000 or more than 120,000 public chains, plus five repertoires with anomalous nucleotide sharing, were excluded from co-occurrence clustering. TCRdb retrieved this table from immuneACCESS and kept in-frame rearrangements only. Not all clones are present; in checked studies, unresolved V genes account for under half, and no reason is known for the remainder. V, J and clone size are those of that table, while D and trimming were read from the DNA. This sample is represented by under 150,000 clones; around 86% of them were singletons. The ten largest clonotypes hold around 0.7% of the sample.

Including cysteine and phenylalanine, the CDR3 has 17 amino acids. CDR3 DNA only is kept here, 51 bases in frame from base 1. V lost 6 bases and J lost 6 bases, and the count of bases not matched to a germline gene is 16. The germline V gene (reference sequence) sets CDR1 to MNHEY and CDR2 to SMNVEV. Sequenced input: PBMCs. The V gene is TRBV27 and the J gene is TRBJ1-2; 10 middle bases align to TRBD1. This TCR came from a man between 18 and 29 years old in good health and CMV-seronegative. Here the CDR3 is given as CASRFFGTGAALDGYTF. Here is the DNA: TGTGCCAGCAGATTCTTCGGGACAGGGGCCGCGCTTGATGGCTACACCTTC.